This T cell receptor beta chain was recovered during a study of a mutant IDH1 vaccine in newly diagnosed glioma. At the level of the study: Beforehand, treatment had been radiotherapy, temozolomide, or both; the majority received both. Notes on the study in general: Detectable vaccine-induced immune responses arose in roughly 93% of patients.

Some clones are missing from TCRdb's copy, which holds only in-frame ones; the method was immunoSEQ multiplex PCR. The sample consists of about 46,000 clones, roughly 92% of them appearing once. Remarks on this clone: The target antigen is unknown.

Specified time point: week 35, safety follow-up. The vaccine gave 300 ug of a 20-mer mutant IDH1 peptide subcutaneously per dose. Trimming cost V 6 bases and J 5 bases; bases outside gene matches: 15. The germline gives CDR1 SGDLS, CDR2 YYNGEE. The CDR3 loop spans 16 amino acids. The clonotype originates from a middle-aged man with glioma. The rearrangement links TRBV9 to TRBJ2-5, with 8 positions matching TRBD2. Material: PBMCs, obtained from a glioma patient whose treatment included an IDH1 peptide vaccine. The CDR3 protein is CASTLGSGTGRETQYF. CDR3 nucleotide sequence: TGTGCCAGCACCCTCGGTAGCGGGACTGGTCGGGAGACCCAGTACTTC.